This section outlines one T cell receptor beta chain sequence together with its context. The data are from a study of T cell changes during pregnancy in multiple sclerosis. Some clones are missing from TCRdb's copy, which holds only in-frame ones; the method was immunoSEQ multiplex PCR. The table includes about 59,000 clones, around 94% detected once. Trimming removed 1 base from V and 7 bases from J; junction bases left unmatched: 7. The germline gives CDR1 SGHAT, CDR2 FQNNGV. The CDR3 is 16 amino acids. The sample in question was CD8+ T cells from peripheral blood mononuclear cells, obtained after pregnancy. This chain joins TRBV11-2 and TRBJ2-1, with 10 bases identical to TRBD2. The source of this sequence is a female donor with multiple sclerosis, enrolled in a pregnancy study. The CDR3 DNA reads TGTGCCAGCAGCTTAGCTTTTAGCGGGAGGTGGAATGAGCAGTTCTTC. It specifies CASSLAFSGRWNEQFF.